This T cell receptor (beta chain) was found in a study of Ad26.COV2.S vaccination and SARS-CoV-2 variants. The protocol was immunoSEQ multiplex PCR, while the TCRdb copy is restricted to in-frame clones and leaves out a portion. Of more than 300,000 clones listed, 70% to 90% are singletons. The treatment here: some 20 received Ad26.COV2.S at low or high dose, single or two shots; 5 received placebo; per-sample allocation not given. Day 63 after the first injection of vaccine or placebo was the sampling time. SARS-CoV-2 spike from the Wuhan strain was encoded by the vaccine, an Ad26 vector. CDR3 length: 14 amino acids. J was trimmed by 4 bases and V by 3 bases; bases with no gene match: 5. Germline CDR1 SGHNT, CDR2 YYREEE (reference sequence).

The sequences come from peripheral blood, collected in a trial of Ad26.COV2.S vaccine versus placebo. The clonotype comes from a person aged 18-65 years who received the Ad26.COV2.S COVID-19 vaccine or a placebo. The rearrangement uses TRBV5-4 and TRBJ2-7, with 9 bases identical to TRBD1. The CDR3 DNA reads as TGTGCCAGCAGCTCGGGACAGGGACCTTACGAGCAGTACTTC. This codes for CASSSGQGPYEQYF.